The entry below describes one TCR gamma chain. This clone is classified as large (0.1 to 1%). Its antigen is still unknown. No base quality information exists; no much larger clone differs at one position. Inclusive of the bounding cysteine and phenylalanine, the CDR3 is 13 residues long. The entry retains the CDR3 DNA only, 39 bases that are in frame from base 1. In the germline V gene, CDR1 corresponds to EGSTGY and CDR2 to YDSYTSSV. V ends up 0 bases short and J 6 bases short, with an unmatched junction base count of 5. The sequencer was an Illumina MiSeq. On the authors' methods: To analyze publicity, the Vgamma9Vdelta2 and nonVgamma9Vdelta2 bulk CDR3 files from each subject were merged so that every subject had one combined repertoire. Using base R and dplyr, CDR3 publicity was scored on a scale from 0 to 19 by checking each amino acid sequence across 9 single-cell datasets and fewer than 11 bulk repertoires. The public reads were reprocessed by TCRdb using CATT, and rows of matching DNA were later combined. The V and J calls reflect TCRdb's pipeline rather than the authors' work. The sample yields about 920 gamma-chain clones; about 4.9% were counted once. 5.5% to 9% of the sample rests with the top ten.

This entry comes from a study of fetal and pediatric gammadelta thymocytes (dated by TCRdb to the early 2020s). Notes on the research overall: The bulk gammadelta thymocyte repertoires, which combined previously published data with newly generated, unpublished data, were used to reinforce a single-cell study of gammadelta thymocyte development. In total, the bulk gammadelta thymocyte repertoire set covered approximately 10 subjects, made up of 7 pediatric thymus donors and 3 fetal thymus donors. Previously published data (refs 27,28) and unpublished data were combined in the bulk gammadelta thymocyte repertoires. Bulk TCR repertoire data were included to raise the number of subjects and reinforce the CDR3 publicity analysis.

Thymocytes were stained with Zombie NIR viability dye plus antibodies to CD3 (UCHT1), TCRgammadelta (11F2), TCRVgamma9 (IMMU360) and TCRVdelta2 (IMMU389). Bulk TRD and TRG CDR3 repertoires were produced separately from sorted Vgamma9Vdelta2 and nonVgamma9Vdelta2 gammadelta thymocytes taken from human fetal and pediatric thymuses. In Belgium, pediatric thymus tissue was obtained from children undergoing cardiac surgery. Pediatric thymus donors in the study were aged between roughly 1 and 11 years. Thymic cell suspensions were prepared from fetal and post-natal thymuses as described previously. NonVgamma9Vdelta2 thymocytes were sorted as CD3+ gammadeltaTCR+ cells lacking the Vgamma9+Vdelta2+ phenotype. A FACS Aria III cell sorter (BD Biosciences) was used to carry out the cell sorting. What the research found in general, with its limitations: Compared with post-natal repertoires, fetal gammadelta thymocyte repertoires were previously reported to be enriched for TRDV2, TRGV8 and TRGV9 usage, low N additions and public CDR3s.

The rearranged chain carries TRGV4 and TRGJ1 or TRGJ2. Sequenced input: non-Vgamma9Vdelta2 gamma-delta T cells from the thymus. Taken with the paper, the label for cell subset or site translates to: CD3+gammadeltaTCR+ thymocytes not co-expressing Vgamma9 and Vdelta2. This sequence was found in a child who underwent cardiac surgery and was recorded as healthy. The sequenced DNA is TGTGCCACCTGGGATGGGCATCGTTATAAGAAACTCTTT. Its product reads: CATWDGHRYKKLF.